This T cell receptor beta chain was recorded in a study of T-cell memory formation after mild COVID-19. Overall study findings and caveats: Balance between CD4 and CD8 was seen in clones contracting day 15 to 85, and a CD4+ lean was seen in later expanders.

There are many counts of this clonotype. The target antigen is unknown. One entry per CDR3 protein results from TCRdb running MiXCR on the 5' RACE reads. This sample carries 250,000 to 300,000 distinct CDR3 sequences, 15% to 20% of them seen once, and the ten largest clones take 20% to 25%. Trimming removed 5 bases from V and 0 bases from J, with 14 bases in between. Germline CDR1 SGHTA, CDR2 FQGNSA. CDR3 length equals 17 residues. The chain couples TRBV7-2 to TRBJ2-6, with D tentatively TRBD1 (6 bases). The clonotype originates from a man aged 18-30 years who had mild COVID-19 (a few samples of this study predate the infection). Cell type and time point are not known. The sequencing input was PBMCs or a T cell subset sorted from them (not recorded which). As DNA, the CDR3 is TGTGCCAGCAGCCAGCTAGGACAGACCTCTGGGGCCAACGTCCTGACTTTC. Translated, it gives CASSQLGQTSGANVLTF.